The 15 T cell receptor beta chains presented below share a single source sample, sequenced in a study of T-cell memory formation after mild COVID-19. TCRdb processed the 5' RACE reads anew with MiXCR; each CDR3 protein has one entry. The repertoire holds 150,000 to 200,000 distinct CDR3 sequences, with about 20% as singletons. Input material: PBMCs or a T cell subset sorted from them (not recorded which). These receptors came from an adult woman who had mild COVID-19 (a few samples of this study predate the infection). Cell type and time point are not known.

This clonotype came up a few times. This sequence joins TRBV15 and TRBJ2-2; 7 nucleotides line up with TRBD2. Germline trimming cut 4 bases from V and 3 bases from J; bases unmatched to any gene: 17. The germline V gene has CDR1 LNHNV and CDR2 YYDKDF (reference sequence). The CDR3 totals 19 residues. The CDR3 sequence: CATSTRGVEAGIDTGELFF. In DNA form, the CDR3 reads TGTGCCACCAGCACCCGGGGGGTCGAAGCGGGGATCGACACCGGGGAGCTGTTTTTT.

This chain connects TRBV5-1 to TRBJ2-7; the match to TRBD1 covers 9 bases. Germline V gene data show CDR1 as SGHRS and CDR2 as YFSETQ. The CDR3 has 15 residues. The V gene end was trimmed by 4 bases and the J gene end by 5 bases; junction bases not matched to a gene: 10. This chain's CDR3 is CASSPLGTGFDEQYF. The CDR3 bases are TGCGCCAGCAGCCCGCTCGGGACAGGGTTCGACGAGCAGTACTTC.

The chain uses TRBV29-1 and TRBJ2-7; either TRBD1 or TRBD2 may fit D (5 bases each). V was cut by 0 bases and J by 4 bases, with 13 bases left in between. The CDR3 consists of 14 residues. Looked up from germline, CDR1 is SQVTM and CDR2 is ANQGSEA. CDR3 sequence: CSVEDPGPFYEQYF. The CDR3 nucleotides read TGCAGCGTTGAAGACCCGGGACCCTTTTACGAGCAGTACTTC.

The V gene is TRBV7-9, the J gene TRBJ1-1; no clear D. From germline, CDR1 is SEHNR and CDR2 FQNEAQ (reference sequence). The CDR3 runs 12 residues. The V gene lost 5 bases and the J gene lost 5 bases, with 9 bases spanning the gap. The CDR3 loop is CASSVFRTEAFF. The CDR3 DNA is TGTGCCAGCAGCGTATTCCGAACTGAAGCTTTCTTT.

The genes are TRBV6-4 and TRBJ2-1; D gene unclear. The CDR3 loop spans 14 amino acids. Germline V gene data show CDR1 as MRHNA and CDR2 as SNTAGT. Trimming removed 6 bases at V and 5 bases at J, with 14 bases between. CDR3 sequence: CASSRNPSHNEQFF. CDR3 in DNA: TGTGCCAGCAGCAGGAACCCGTCCCACAATGAGCAGTTCTTC.

This clonotype occurred a few times. The V gene is TRBV4-3, the J gene TRBJ1-1; a possible D gene is TRBD1 (6 bases). V shed 5 bases and J shed 0 bases, with 7 bases lying between them. Germline assignment: CDR1 LGHNA and CDR2 YSLEER. The CDR3 spans 13 residues. In DNA form, the CDR3 reads TGCGCCAGCAGCTGGACAGTGAACACTGAAGCTTTCTTT. This gives the protein CASSWTVNTEAFF.

The chain recombines TRBV4-3 with TRBJ2-7; 9 bases map to TRBD1. The germline gives CDR1 LGHNA, CDR2 YSLEER. This CDR3 comprises 17 residues. V trimming: 0 bases; J trimming: 1 base; junction bases outside the gene matches: 7. This CDR3 is CASSQEGTGYGSYEQYF. In nucleotides, the CDR3 is TGCGCCAGCAGCCAAGAGGGGACAGGGTACGGTTCCTACGAGCAGTACTTC.

The CDR3 DNA is TGTGCCAGCAGTGAGAGCTCCGACAGCTTCTATGGCTACACCTTC. Protein: CASSESSDSFYGYTF. The V gene is TRBV6-1, the J gene TRBJ1-2; D might be TRBD1 (5 bases). Trimming shortened V by 3 bases and J by 4 bases, and 15 bases separated the two germline ends. The CDR3 contains 15 residues. Per the germline V gene, CDR1 is MNHNS and CDR2 is SASEGT.

The rearrangement links TRBV5-1 to TRBJ2-7, with 11 positions matching TRBD1. The CDR3 runs 13 residues. J lost 6 bases, V lost 7 bases, and 6 bases had no gene match. CDR1 is SGHRS, CDR2 YFSETQ, per germline. This chain's CDR3 is CASGWTGGSEQYF. CDR3 nucleotide sequence: TGCGCCAGCGGGTGGACAGGGGGCTCCGAGCAGTACTTC.

Only a few counts were recorded for this clonotype. The J gene is TRBJ2-1, the V gene TRBV5-6, with TRBD1 identical over 7 bases. V was pared by 4 bases and J by 0 bases, with 4 bases of the junction left unmatched. Germline lookup yields CDR1 SGHDT and CDR2 YYEEEE. This CDR3 has 15 residues. The CDR3 sequence is CASSHRGNSYNEQFF. CDR3 coding DNA: TGTGCCAGCAGCCACAGGGGTAACTCCTACAATGAGCAGTTCTTC.

This clonotype was counted between two and nine times. The chain joins TRBV7-2 to TRBJ2-3; 8 positions agree with TRBD1. The CDR3 loop spans 15 amino acids. V dropped 6 bases and J dropped 4; count of bases not matched to a gene: 9. Germline V gives CDR1 SGHTA, CDR2 FQGNSA. The chain's CDR3 is CASSFYGQGADTQYF. Written as DNA, the CDR3 is TGTGCCAGCAGTTTCTACGGACAGGGTGCAGATACGCAGTATTTT.

This clonotype has a handful of counts. The rearrangement joins TRBV6-5 to TRBJ1-5; a weak D match, TRBD1 (5 bases). The ends were cut back, 2 bases at V and 6 bases at J, with 11 bases in the middle. The germline V gene has CDR1 MNHEY and CDR2 SVGAGI. This CDR3 is built from 14 residues. The CDR3 loop is CASSYGVGGQPQHF. As DNA, the CDR3 is TGTGCCAGCAGTTACGGGGTGGGGGGTCAGCCCCAGCATTTT.

This chain links TRBV19 with TRBJ1-5; D is unresolved. The V gene's germline CDR1 is LNHDA and CDR2 SQIVND (reference sequence). This CDR3 region has 12 residues. V lost 5 bases and J 3 bases, leaving 5 bases between the germline ends. The CDR3 protein is CASSPVNQPQHF. As DNA, the CDR3 is TGTGCCAGTAGTCCCGTCAATCAGCCCCAGCATTTT. Based on the CDR3 plus reference TRBV19 and TRBJ1-5, the full variable domain is DGGITQSPKYLFRKEGQNVTLSCEQNLNHDAMYWYRQDPGQGLRLIYYSQIVNDFQKGDIAEGYSVSREKKESFPLTVTSAQKNPTAFYLCASSPVNQPQHFGDGTRLSIL.

This rearrangement joins TRBV7-9 to TRBJ1-2; D call uncertain. The germline V and J ends were trimmed by 4 bases and 2 bases, with 8 bases remaining between them. CDR1 and CDR2 from the germline V gene are SEHNR and FQNEAQ (reference sequence). The CDR3 loop spans 13 amino acids. CDR3 in DNA: TGTGCCAGCAGCTCCACAACAAACTATGGCTACACCTTC. It codes for CASSSTTNYGYTF.

In this sample, this clonotype turned up a few times. The rearrangement joins TRBV29-1 to TRBJ2-7; D remains ambiguous. Trimming removed 2 bases at V and 1 base at J, with 9 bases between. This CDR3 has 13 residues. CDR1 and CDR2 (germline): SQVTM, ANQGSEA. In DNA, the CDR3 is TGCAGCGTTGAATTGGGAAGTTCCTACGAGCAGTACTTC. It codes for CSVELGSSYEQYF.